This T cell receptor beta chain is drawn from a study of blood T cell repertoires in COVID-19. The CDR3 spans 15 residues. The germline gives CDR1 MGHRA, CDR2 YSYEKL. V was trimmed by 1 base and J by 5 bases, leaving 14 bases between them. Libraries were prepared by immunoSEQ multiplex PCR; TCRdb keeps only in-frame clonotypes and omits some of them. Here the sample spans about 150,000 clones, approximately 87% being singletons. This rearrangement joins TRBV4-1 to TRBJ2-5, with D possibly TRBD1 on 5 matching bases. The sequenced sample was peripheral blood. This receptor was identified in a human donor in a cohort sampled during active COVID-19. The CDR3 nucleotides read TGCGCCAGCAGCCAAGTACAGGCAACTTATGAGACCCAGTACTTC. This codes for CASSQVQATYETQYF.